The next 16 T cell receptor beta chains were all read from a single sample in a study of blood T cell repertoires in COVID-19. Clones were sequenced by immunoSEQ multiplex PCR, and TCRdb holds only the in-frame ones, with some missing. Among some 170,000 clones listed, approximately 82% were seen once. The material sequenced was PBMCs or T cells enriched from blood (not recorded which). The receptors shown here come from a man aged 50 or older who had recovered from COVID-19.

The chain has TRBV11-2 and TRBJ2-3; D possibly corresponds to TRBD1 (6 bases). Germline V gene sequence: CDR1 SGHAT, CDR2 FQNNGV. The CDR3 length is 14 residues. V was clipped by 1 base and J by 4 bases, with 9 bases between them. CDR3 amino acids: CASSLGNRADTQYF. The CDR3 DNA follows: TGTGCCAGCAGCTTAGGGAACAGGGCAGATACGCAGTATTTT.

The chain links TRBV19 to TRBJ1-6, with TRBD1 identical over 8 bases. The CDR3 runs 16 residues. The J segment lost 6 bases and the V segment lost 6 bases, leaving 10 bases of the junction unmatched. Germline lookup yields CDR1 LNHDA and CDR2 SQIVND (reference sequence). The CDR3 loop reads CASSYKGQVSNSPLHF. The CDR3 DNA reads TGTGCCAGTAGCTACAAGGGACAGGTGTCTAATTCACCCCTCCACTTT.

The J gene is TRBJ1-1, the V gene TRBV19, with D tentatively TRBD1 (6 bases). V lost 5 bases to trimming and J lost 4 bases, with 11 bases between them. The CDR3 consists of 13 residues. Germline CDR1 reads LNHDA; CDR2 reads SQIVND (reference sequence). CDR3 amino acids: CASSAQGITEAFF. The CDR3 DNA reads TGTGCCAGTAGTGCACAGGGAATCACTGAAGCTTTCTTT.

This chain links TRBV7-9 with TRBJ1-1; no firm D call. The ends were cut back, 0 bases at V and 1 base at J, with 9 bases in the middle. The CDR3 covers 15 residues. The germline V gene encodes CDR1 SEHNR and CDR2 FQNEAQ (reference sequence). The CDR3 loop is CASSLAYVANTEAFF. As DNA, the CDR3 is TGTGCCAGCAGCTTAGCGTACGTGGCGAACACTGAAGCTTTCTTT.

This chain joins TRBV7-3 and TRBJ1-5; possible D gene TRBD1, 6 bases. The CDR3 loop spans 15 amino acids. Trimming took off 2 bases at V and 6 bases at J, with 14 bases between the two ends. The germline CDR1 and CDR2 sequences are SGHTA and FQGTGA. The CDR3 is CASSLSGGATQPQHF. The CDR3 DNA reads as TGTGCCAGCAGCTTATCTGGGGGGGCCACTCAGCCCCAGCATTTT.

The sample holds one count of this clone. V usage is TRBV27 and J usage is TRBJ2-7; D unresolved. CDR3 length equals 13 residues. Germline V gives CDR1 MNHEY, CDR2 SMNVEV (reference sequence). With 5 bases removed from V and 6 bases from J, the gap between germline ends came to 14 bases. CDR3 nucleotides: TGTGCCAGCAGTGCCCAATACGGTGGCGAGCAGTACTTC. As protein: CASSAQYGGEQYF.

The chain has TRBV6-5 and TRBJ1-5, with TRBD1 identical over 7 bases. Trimming took 4 bases from V and 6 from J; bases not matched to a gene: 9. Germline CDR1 MNHEY, CDR2 SVGAGI. The CDR3 totals 15 residues. CDR3 nucleotides: TGTGCCAGCAGTTCCGGACAGGCGGGGATTCAGCCCCAGCATTTT. Protein sequence: CASSSGQAGIQPQHF.

Concerning this clone: Other DNA sequences in this sample translate to the same CDR3. This rearrangement joins TRBV19 to TRBJ2-1; TRBD2 aligns across 10 bases. The CDR3 is 16 residues long. The germline V gene encodes CDR1 LNHDA and CDR2 SQIVND (reference sequence). Trimming cost V 10 bases and J 4 bases; bases outside gene matches: 13. The CDR3 here is CATRGSIAGGYNEQFF. The CDR3 DNA reads TGTGCCACAAGGGGGTCGATAGCGGGGGGATACAATGAGCAGTTCTTC.

This CDR3 is CASRGAGVSNQPQHF. CDR3 in DNA: TGCGCCAGCAGAGGGGCAGGGGTTAGCAATCAGCCCCAGCATTTT. The chain joins TRBV10-2 to TRBJ1-5, with D perhaps TRBD1 (6 bases). The V end was cut by 6 bases, the J end by 0 bases, with 12 bases between. This CDR3 has 15 residues. The V gene's germline CDR1 is WSHSY and CDR2 SAAADI.

In DNA form, the CDR3 reads TGTGCCAGCAGGGGCGTGGGGGACTTCAATCAGCCCCAGCATTTT. Encoded protein: CASRGVGDFNQPQHF. The chain uses TRBV2 and TRBJ1-5, with D perhaps matching TRBD1 (5 bases). The CDR3 is 15 residues long. CDR1 is SNHLY and CDR2 is FYNNEI in the germline V gene. Trimming pared 6 bases from V and 3 bases from J, leaving 15 bases between.

The count of this clone is one. The chain links TRBV11-3 to TRBJ1-4, with D maybe TRBD1 (5 bases). The V end was cut by 0 bases, the J end by 14 bases, with 13 bases between. Germline V gene data show CDR1 as SGHNT and CDR2 as YENEEA. The CDR3 consists of 13 residues. The CDR3 loop is CASSLDPQGRLFF. In nucleotides, the CDR3 is TGTGCCAGCAGCTTAGATCCCCAGGGCCGGCTGTTTTTT.

The V and J genes are TRBV6-4 and TRBJ1-1; the D gene is possibly TRBD1 (6 bases). V lost 0 bases and J 1 base, leaving 9 bases between the germline ends. This CDR3 is 15 amino acids long. CDR1 MRHNA and CDR2 SNTAGT come from the germline V gene. CDR3 residues: CASSDSGRGNTEAFF. The CDR3 DNA follows: TGTGCCAGCAGTGACTCGGGCAGGGGGAACACTGAAGCTTTCTTT.

J is TRBJ2-1 and V is TRBV5-1; TRBD1 matches 7 bases. V gave up 6 bases and J gave up 5 bases; unmatched junction bases: 5. The CDR3 runs 13 residues. Germline CDR1 and CDR2: SGHRS and YFSETQ. The CDR3: CASTVGQNNEQFF. The CDR3 bases are TGCGCCAGCACCGTGGGACAGAACAATGAGCAGTTCTTC.

The table lists this clone with a count of one. The chain is built from TRBV5-6 and TRBJ1-4, with 8 bases fitting TRBD1. The J segment lost 8 bases and the V segment lost 2 bases, leaving 5 bases of the junction unmatched. Per the germline V gene, CDR1 is SGHDT and CDR2 is YYEEEE. This CDR3 spans 14 amino acids. In nucleotides, the CDR3 is TGTGCCAGCAGCTTTTGGACAGGGAAGGAAAAACTGTTTTTT. It translates to CASSFWTGKEKLFF.

This clone was detected once. The chain uses TRBV5-1 and TRBJ2-7; 7 bases line up with TRBD1. Germline CDR1 and CDR2: SGHRS and YFSETQ. Trimming took 4 bases from V and 0 from J; bases not matched to a gene: 4. This CDR3 is built from 14 residues. CDR3 sequence reads: CASSRGQSSYEQYF. The CDR3 region has the DNA TGCGCCAGCAGCAGGGGACAGTCCTCCTACGAGCAGTACTTC. Filled out from reference TRBV5-1 and TRBJ2-7, the complete variable domain reads KAGVTQTPRYLIKTRGQQVTLSCSPISGHRSVSWYQQTPGQGLQFLFEYFSETQRNKGNFPGRFSGRQFSNSRSEMNVSTLELGDSALYLCASSRGQSSYEQYFGPGTRLTVT.

The genes are TRBV6-1 and TRBJ1-5; D perhaps matches TRBD1 (6 bases). Germline V lookup: CDR1 MNHNS, CDR2 SASEGT. This CDR3 contains 16 residues. Between the trimmed V and J ends, which lost 4 bases and 0 bases, there was a span of 13 bases. Here the CDR3 reads CASSGPDRLSNQPQHF. The CDR3 nucleotides read TGTGCCAGCAGTGGCCCGGACAGACTTAGCAATCAGCCCCAGCATTTT.